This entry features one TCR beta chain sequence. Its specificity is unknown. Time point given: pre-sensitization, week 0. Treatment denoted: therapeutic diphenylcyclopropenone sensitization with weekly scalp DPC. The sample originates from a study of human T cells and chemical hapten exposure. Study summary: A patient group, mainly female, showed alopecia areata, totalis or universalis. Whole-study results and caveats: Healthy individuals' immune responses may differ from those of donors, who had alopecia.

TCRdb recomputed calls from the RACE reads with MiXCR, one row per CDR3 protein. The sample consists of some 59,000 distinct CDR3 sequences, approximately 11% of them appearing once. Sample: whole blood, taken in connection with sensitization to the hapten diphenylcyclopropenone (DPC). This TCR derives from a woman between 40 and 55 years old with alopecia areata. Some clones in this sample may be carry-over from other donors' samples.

CDR3 nucleotides: TGTGCCAGCAGCGCGGGACTAGCGAAAGAGACCCAGTACTTC. As protein: CASSAGLAKETQYF. The J gene is TRBJ2-5, the V gene TRBV7-3; 10 bases fit TRBD2. V dropped 5 bases and J dropped 3; count of bases not matched to a gene: 3. This CDR3 has 14 residues. Looked up from germline, CDR1 is SGHTA and CDR2 is FQGTGA.